A selection of T cell receptor beta chains follows, all from one sample in a study of blood T cell repertoires in COVID-19. The protocol was immunoSEQ multiplex PCR, while the TCRdb copy is restricted to in-frame clones and leaves out a portion. The top ten clones hold about a tenth of a sample with around 390,000 clones, more than 75% of them seen once. The sample was PBMCs or T cells enriched from blood (not recorded which). The receptor source for this set is a woman aged 50 to 60 who had recovered from COVID-19. CDR3s include the opening cysteine and the closing phenylalanine or tryptophan. Fields, in order: V gene, clone size, J gene, D gene, CDR3 DNA, CDR3 protein. The D gene is left open where the match is weak. Some rows mark clone size as missing; the rest say once, few, many or name a class of expanded clone.

V: TRBV20-1; size: -; J: TRBJ1-2; D: TRBD1; DNA: TGCAGTGCCAGTCCCGGGACAGGGAGGCTAAGCCCCTACACCTTC; CDR3: CSASPGTGRLSPYTF
V: TRBV11-2; size: -; J: TRBJ1-1; D: -; DNA: TGTGCCAGCAGCCCCCGCGGATTAAACGCCATGAACACTGAAGCTTTCTTT; CDR3: CASSPRGLNAMNTEAFF
V: TRBV7-9; size: -; J: TRBJ2-2; D: TRBD2; DNA: TGTGCCAGCAGCTCGGCTAGCGGGTTTGGAACCGGGGAGCTGTTTTTT; CDR3: CASSSASGFGTGELFF
V: TRBV18; size: -; J: TRBJ1-4; D: -; DNA: TGTGCCAGCTCACCACTCGACCAGGGTGGTGAAAAACTGTTTTTT; CDR3: CASSPLDQGGEKLFF
V: TRBV3-1/TRBV3-2; size: once; J: TRBJ1-1; D: TRBD1; DNA: TGTGCCAGCAGCCAATCCGCTGGACAGGGACGCCCTGAAGCTTTCTTT; CDR3: CASSQSAGQGRPEAFF
V: TRBV5-1; size: -; J: TRBJ2-3; D: TRBD2; DNA: TGCGCCAGCAGCTTGGCGACTTTCGAGGGCAGCGGGGGGGTCACAGATACGCAGTATTTT; CDR3: CASSLATFEGSGGVTDTQYF
V: TRBV24-1; size: few; J: TRBJ1-2; D: -; DNA: TGTGCCACCAGTGCCGGGAACTATGGCTACACCTTC; CDR3: CATSAGNYGYTF
V: TRBV19; size: once; J: TRBJ1-1; D: TRBD1; DNA: TGTGCCAGCTGCGACAGGGGGCTTAACACTGAAGCTTTCTTT; CDR3: CASCDRGLNTEAFF
V: TRBV7-2; size: -; J: TRBJ2-2; D: TRBD1; DNA: TGTGCCAGCAGCTCGACGGGACAGTCGAACACCGGGGAGCTGTTTTTT; CDR3: CASSSTGQSNTGELFF
V: TRBV7-6; size: -; J: TRBJ2-1; D: -; DNA: TGTGCCAGCAGCCCGGGACTCAGCTCCTACAATGAGCAGTTCTTC; CDR3: CASSPGLSSYNEQFF
V: TRBV12-5; size: -; J: TRBJ1-2; D: -; DNA: TGTGCTAGTGGTTTAAGGCTTGGACAGCCCATCACCTTCTATGGCTACACCTTC; CDR3: CASGLRLGQPITFYGYTF
V: TRBV7-2; size: few; J: TRBJ1-6; D: TRBD1; DNA: TGTGCCAGCAGCATGGACAGGCCTCCTTCACCCCTCCACTTT; CDR3: CASSMDRPPSPLHF
V: TRBV7-6; size: -; J: TRBJ1-2; D: TRBD1; DNA: TGTGCCAGCAGCTACCCAGGGGGCTTTTACCCCCAGAACTATGGCTACACCTTC; CDR3: CASSYPGGFYPQNYGYTF
V: TRBV7-2; size: -; J: TRBJ1-1; D: -; DNA: TGTGCCAGCAGCCAGGGGACTGAAGCTTTCTTT; CDR3: CASSQGTEAFF
V: TRBV3-1/TRBV3-2; size: -; J: TRBJ1-2; D: -; DNA: TGTGCCAGCAGCCAAGATCTGCGGGGGTACTATGGCTACACCTTC; CDR3: CASSQDLRGYYGYTF
V: TRBV5-1; size: -; J: TRBJ2-1; D: -; DNA: TGCGCCAGCAGCTTACCCGACAGTCCTGAGCAGTTCTTC; CDR3: CASSLPDSPEQFF
V: TRBV6-5; size: few; J: TRBJ1-2; D: -; DNA: TGTGCCAGCAGCCGGGAGGGCTATGGCTACACCTTC; CDR3: CASSREGYGYTF
V: TRBV18; size: -; J: TRBJ2-5; D: TRBD1; DNA: TGTGCCAGCTCACCATTAAGAAGACAGGGTGGGTCGCGTGGTTATGAGACCCAGTACTTC; CDR3: CASSPLRRQGGSRGYETQYF
V: TRBV5-1; size: -; J: TRBJ1-1; D: TRBD1; DNA: TGCGCCAGCAGCACCGGACAGGGAAACACTGAAGCTTTCTTT; CDR3: CASSTGQGNTEAFF
V: TRBV7-3; size: -; J: TRBJ2-1; D: -; DNA: TGTGCCAGCAGCCCGGGCGCAGGGGAGCAGTTCTTC; CDR3: CASSPGAGEQFF
V: TRBV5-1; size: -; J: TRBJ1-3; D: TRBD1; DNA: TGCGCCAGCAGCTTGGGTCCAGGGGGCTATGGAAACACCATATATTTT; CDR3: CASSLGPGGYGNTIYF
V: TRBV6-1; size: -; J: TRBJ1-5; D: TRBD1; DNA: TGTGCCAGCAGTGAAGGGAACAGGGGGCGTAATCAGCCCCAGCATTTT; CDR3: CASSEGNRGRNQPQHF
V: TRBV18; size: -; J: TRBJ2-3; D: TRBD2; DNA: TGTGCCAGCTCACTATCTAGCGGACGCACAGATACGCAGTATTTT; CDR3: CASSLSSGRTDTQYF
V: TRBV6-4; size: -; J: TRBJ1-3; D: -; DNA: TGTGCCAGCAGTGATTTTGGGCCTCGAGTCTCTGGAAACACCATATATTTT; CDR3: CASSDFGPRVSGNTIYF
V: TRBV30; size: -; J: TRBJ2-2; D: -; DNA: TGTGCCTGGAGTGTACGCCGGGGAAACACCGGGGAGCTGTTTTTT; CDR3: CAWSVRRGNTGELFF
V: TRBV30; size: -; J: TRBJ1-1; D: TRBD1; DNA: TGTGCCTGGAGCCCAGGGGGTTTAGCTTTCTTT; CDR3: CAWSPGGLAFF
V: TRBV27; size: -; J: TRBJ2-5; D: -; DNA: TGTGCCAGCAGTTTATCTAAAAGGGGGACGCGAGAACAAGAGACCCAGTACTTC; CDR3: CASSLSKRGTREQETQYF
V: TRBV11-2; size: -; J: TRBJ1-2; D: TRBD1; DNA: TGTGCCAGCAGCTCACTAGAAGGGACAGTTCTGAGCTACACCTTC; CDR3: CASSSLEGTVLSYTF
V: TRBV29-1; size: -; J: TRBJ1-1; D: -; DNA: TGCAGCGTTGATTTGGGAGGGGTCACTGAAGCTTTCTTT; CDR3: CSVDLGGVTEAFF
V: TRBV6-1; size: -; J: TRBJ2-1; D: TRBD1; DNA: TGTGCCAGCAGTGCCCGGACAGGGGCCGGCTACAATGAGCAGTTCTTC; CDR3: CASSARTGAGYNEQFF
V: TRBV6-5; size: -; J: TRBJ1-5; D: -; DNA: TGTGCCAGCAGGCCGGGGGGGGCTAGTCAGCCCCAGCATTTT; CDR3: CASRPGGASQPQHF
V: TRBV3-1/TRBV3-2; size: -; J: TRBJ1-4; D: -; DNA: TGTGCCAGCAGCCCGGGGGACTTGACAACTAATGAAAAACTGTTTTTT; CDR3: CASSPGDLTTNEKLFF
V: TRBV7-2; size: -; J: TRBJ1-1; D: -; DNA: TGTGCCAGCAGCTTAGGTAGGGGGATTGGCACTGAAGCTTTCTTT; CDR3: CASSLGRGIGTEAFF
V: TRBV28; size: -; J: TRBJ2-4; D: TRBD2; DNA: TGTGCCAGCACGGGAGGGAGTCGGCAGGGGAGGAACATTCAGTACTTC; CDR3: CASTGGSRQGRNIQYF
V: TRBV4-3; size: few; J: TRBJ1-3; D: -; DNA: TGCGCCAGCAGCCAAAGGGGGGGATCTGGAAACACCATATATTTT; CDR3: CASSQRGGSGNTIYF
V: TRBV27; size: once; J: TRBJ2-4; D: -; DNA: TGTGCCAGCAGTTTTGAGCAGGCTCTAGCCAAAAACATTCAGTACTTC; CDR3: CASSFEQALAKNIQYF
V: TRBV12-3/TRBV12-4; size: -; J: TRBJ1-1; D: -; DNA: TGTGCCAGCAGGGAGGGGGGGCTAGCTTTCTTT; CDR3: CASREGGLAFF
V: TRBV18; size: -; J: TRBJ2-7; D: TRBD2; DNA: TGTGCCAGCTCAACGACATCGGGGGGGGCAGACGAGCAGTACTTC; CDR3: CASSTTSGGADEQYF
V: TRBV5-1; size: -; J: TRBJ2-3; D: -; DNA: TGCGCCAGCAAGACCGGGACTCACGGCACAGATACGCAGTATTTT; CDR3: CASKTGTHGTDTQYF
V: TRBV5-5; size: -; J: TRBJ1-1; D: -; DNA: TGTGCCAGCAGCTTGGATCTTCCTGAAGCTTTCTTT; CDR3: CASSLDLPEAFF
V: TRBV25-1; size: -; J: TRBJ1-1; D: -; DNA: TGTGCCAGCAGTTGGCAGCGGGAGGGCACTGAAGCTTTCTTT; CDR3: CASSWQREGTEAFF
V: TRBV5-8; size: -; J: TRBJ1-2; D: TRBD1; DNA: TGTGCCAGCAGCTACCGACAAGGAAGGGGGCTCTATGGCTACACCTTC; CDR3: CASSYRQGRGLYGYTF
V: TRBV29-1; size: -; J: TRBJ1-4; D: TRBD1; DNA: TGCAGCGTTGTCGGATTCGGGACAGGGAATGAAAAACTGTTTTTT; CDR3: CSVVGFGTGNEKLFF
V: TRBV30; size: -; J: TRBJ1-1; D: -; DNA: TGTGCCTGGGTTCGCAGGGGTATCACTGAAGCTTTCTTT; CDR3: CAWVRRGITEAFF
V: TRBV10-3; size: -; J: TRBJ1-2; D: -; DNA: TGTGCCATCAGTTCGGGGTCTGGCTACACCTTC; CDR3: CAISSGSGYTF
V: TRBV5-1; size: -; J: TRBJ1-2; D: TRBD1; DNA: TGCGCCAGCAGCTCGGTACTCCGGGACAGTGCTTATGGCTACACCTTC; CDR3: CASSSVLRDSAYGYTF
V: TRBV9; size: once; J: TRBJ2-3; D: -; DNA: TGTGCCAGCAGCCCCAGGGGACTATCAGATACGCAGTATTTT; CDR3: CASSPRGLSDTQYF
V: TRBV4-1; size: -; J: TRBJ1-5; D: TRBD1; DNA: TGCGCCAGCAGCCAACCCTCGGGACAGGAGAGATGGGATGGCAATCAGCCCCAGCATTTT; CDR3: CASSQPSGQERWDGNQPQHF
V: TRBV24-1; size: -; J: TRBJ2-7; D: TRBD1; DNA: TGTGCCACCAGTGATCCCCGGGACAGCTCCTACGAGCAGTACTTC; CDR3: CATSDPRDSSYEQYF
V: TRBV30; size: -; J: TRBJ2-7; D: -; DNA: TGTGCCTGGGGTGGGGGCCGGGACCAAACTGTATACGAGCAGTACTTC; CDR3: CAWGGGRDQTVYEQYF
V: TRBV15; size: -; J: TRBJ1-1; D: -; DNA: TGTGCCACCAGCAGGAACTCAGACAGTAGTAGGGCTTTCTTT; CDR3: CATSRNSDSSRAFF
V: TRBV21-1; size: -; J: TRBJ1-2; D: -; DNA: TGTGCCAGCTGTGGACAGGGTGGCTATGGCTACACCTTC; CDR3: CASCGQGGYGYTF
V: TRBV4-1; size: few; J: TRBJ1-4; D: -; DNA: TGCGCCAGCAGCCAAGATGAGAGGATATTGAATGAAAAACTGTTTTTT; CDR3: CASSQDERILNEKLFF
V: TRBV28; size: -; J: TRBJ1-5; D: -; DNA: TGTGCCAGCAGTTTATACGGTGGACATAGCAATCAGCCCCAGCATTTT; CDR3: CASSLYGGHSNQPQHF